The text below deals with one T cell receptor beta chain. Clones were read by immunoSEQ multiplex PCR, and TCRdb kept only the in-frame ones, dropping some. The sample yields fewer than 250,000 clones, 82% seen once. Trimming cost V 0 bases and J 2 bases; bases outside gene matches: 3. The CDR3 has 16 residues. Germline V CDR1 and CDR2: SGHNT, YYREEE (reference sequence). This sample stems from a study of blood T cell repertoires in COVID-19. The material sequenced was peripheral blood. The chain couples TRBV5-4 to TRBJ2-5; 11 bases fit TRBD2. This TCR came from a woman aged 60-75 years with COVID-19, enrolled during active disease. The CDR3 reads CASSLGGLAVQETQYF. DNA for the CDR3: TGTGCCAGCAGCTTGGGGGGACTAGCGGTTCAAGAGACCCAGTACTTC.